The 21 T cell receptor beta chains below come from one sample, sequenced in a study of shared clonotypes between healthy human individuals (dated by TCRdb to the early 2020s). The library came from the immunoSEQ multiplex PCR assay. TCRdb re-hosts the immuneACCESS table, in-frame sequences only. Its copies lack some clones; in the studies checked, an unresolved V gene accounts for under half of them, and the cause for the rest is not known. This sample holds over 700,000 clones; over 55% were observed only once. The ten biggest clones cover around 1.7% of the sample. Material for sequencing was memory CD4+ T cells sorted from blood. Read against the paper, the sample's cell subset or site label means: CD45RA-negative fraction. Every receptor here comes from a young woman in good health.

V gene TRBV28 combines with J gene TRBJ2-2; 11 nucleotides align to TRBD2. The CDR3 length is 16 residues. The junction had 9 bases not matched to a gene; V was cut back by 6 bases and J by 6 bases. CDR1 and CDR2 from the germline V gene are MDHEN and SYDVKM. DNA of the CDR3: TGTGCCAGCAGCCTAGCGGGAGGCCCGAAAGCCGGGGAGCTGTTTTTT. Its protein is CASSLAGGPKAGELFF.

J is TRBJ2-2 and V is TRBV6-4; D gene unclear. CDR3 length equals 13 residues. Trimming removed 0 bases at V and 6 bases at J, with 5 bases between. Germline CDR1 MRHNA, CDR2 SNTAGT. DNA of the CDR3: TGTGCCAGCAGTGACTCCTCGGCCGGGGAGCTGTTTTTT. Its translation: CASSDSSAGELFF.

Only a few counts were recorded for this clone. The chain links TRBV29-1 to TRBJ2-1; TRBD2 aligns across 14 bases. This CDR3 has 16 residues. Germline V lookup: CDR1 SQVTM, CDR2 ANQGSEA. The V gene end was trimmed by 7 bases and the J gene end by 2 bases; junction bases not matched to a gene: 7. CDR3 sequence reads: CSAPTSGRGTYNEQFF. CDR3 nucleotide sequence: TGCAGCGCTCCGACTAGCGGGAGGGGGACCTACAATGAGCAGTTCTTC.

The chain joins TRBV19 to TRBJ2-4; perhaps TRBD2 as D (8 bases). The germline CDR1 and CDR2 sequences are LNHDA and SQIVND (reference sequence). Trimming took 1 base from V and 0 from J, leaving 22 bases between them. The CDR3 totals 20 residues. CDR3 residues: CASSIAPGGGASLAKNIQYF. The CDR3 DNA follows: TGTGCCAGTAGTATAGCCCCGGGAGGGGGCGCTTCCCTAGCCAAAAACATTCAGTACTTC.

The sample holds a few counts of this clone. This chain links TRBV19 with TRBJ1-1; 7 bases align to TRBD1. V trimming: 4 bases; J trimming: 7 bases; junction bases outside the gene matches: 9. The length of the CDR3 is 14 residues. CDR1 and CDR2 (germline): LNHDA, SQIVND (reference sequence). The CDR3: CASSTWTGGREAFF. The CDR3 DNA follows: TGTGCCAGTAGTACTTGGACAGGCGGACGTGAAGCTTTCTTT.

In its sample, this clone was seen a few times. The rearrangement joins TRBV10-3 to TRBJ2-7; 9 bases line up with TRBD1. J was trimmed by 4 bases and V by 5 bases; bases with no gene match: 12. Germline V gene data show CDR1 as ENHRY and CDR2 as SYGVKD. This CDR3 region has 16 residues. The DNA for the CDR3 is TGTGCCATCAGTCTTGATCCCGGGACAGGGCAATACGAGCAGTACTTC. Protein: CAISLDPGTGQYEQYF.

V is TRBV28 and J is TRBJ2-7, with a possible D match to TRBD2 (5 bases). CDR1 is MDHEN and CDR2 is SYDVKM in the germline V gene. The CDR3 sequence is 15 residues long. V lost 0 bases and J 3 bases, leaving 12 bases between the germline ends. This chain's CDR3 is CASSLWSRRFYEQYF. CDR3 bases: TGTGCCAGCAGTTTATGGTCGAGGAGGTTCTACGAGCAGTACTTC.

V and J are TRBV4-1 and TRBJ2-5; D is uncertain. Germline V gives CDR1 MGHRA, CDR2 YSYEKL. The CDR3 runs 12 residues. Trimming cost V 5 bases and J 3 bases, with 7 bases left between them. CDR3 region: CASSGPKETQYF. The DNA of the CDR3 is TGCGCCAGCAGCGGACCAAAAGAGACCCAGTACTTC.

The chain uses TRBV7-2 and TRBJ1-2; TRBD1 is a possible D gene (5 bases). The germline V gene has CDR1 SGHTA and CDR2 FQGNSA. V was shortened by 2 bases and J by 8 bases, with 21 bases between the two germline ends. This CDR3 has 16 residues. CDR3 residues: CASSLPTRWDPLGYTF. Here the CDR3 DNA reads TGTGCCAGCAGCTTACCAACAAGATGGGACCCTTTGGGCTACACCTTC.

A single count supports this clone. The rearrangement links TRBV2 to TRBJ2-3; D perhaps matches TRBD2 (5 bases). The CDR3 spans 15 residues. The V gene's germline CDR1 is SNHLY and CDR2 FYNNEI. V was shortened by 6 bases and J by 2 bases, with 15 bases between the two germline ends. For the CDR3, the DNA is TGTGCCAGCAGCCTCTGGGAGCTCCTCACAGATACGCAGTATTTT. Protein product: CASSLWELLTDTQYF.

The chain links TRBV15 to TRBJ2-3, with a possible D match to TRBD2 (6 bases). The CDR3 is made up of 16 amino acids. Germline CDR1 is LNHNV and CDR2 is YYDKDF (reference sequence). V was shortened by 0 bases and J by 6 bases, with 16 bases between the two germline ends. DNA for the CDR3: TGTGCCACCAGCAGAGATCAGGCGGGGAGCGGGGATACGCAGTATTTT. Translated: CATSRDQAGSGDTQYF.

The chain uses TRBV19 and TRBJ1-1; TRBD1 is a possible D gene (6 bases). From germline, CDR1 is LNHDA and CDR2 SQIVND (reference sequence). Trimming stripped 3 bases from V and 4 bases from J, with 15 bases between. This CDR3 region has 15 residues. In nucleotides, the CDR3 is TGTGCCAGTAGTATTTCAGGGGAAAAGGGCACTGAAGCTTTCTTT. Protein: CASSISGEKGTEAFF.

The V call is TRBV7-6, the J call TRBJ2-5, with 10 bases identical to TRBD2. Trimming took 1 base from V and 2 from J; bases not matched to a gene: 1. The CDR3 consists of 15 residues. In germline, CDR1 is SGHVS, CDR2 FNYEAQ. This chain's CDR3 is CASSLGTSGQETQYF. CDR3 DNA: TGTGCCAGCAGCTTAGGGACTAGCGGACAAGAGACCCAGTACTTC.

This clone came up once. Other DNA variants within this sample encode the same CDR3. The rearrangement joins TRBV5-1 to TRBJ2-5; D is undetermined. CDR1 is SGHRS and CDR2 is YFSETQ in the germline V gene. V was pared by 3 bases and J by 5 bases, with 11 bases between. The CDR3 covers 13 residues. The CDR3 loop is CASSSPRGETQYF. The CDR3, as DNA: TGCGCCAGCAGCTCGCCACGTGGGGAGACCCAGTACTTC.

V usage is TRBV29-1 and J usage is TRBJ2-3, with D hard to call. CDR1 SQVTM and CDR2 ANQGSEA come from the germline V gene. V lost 8 bases and J 3 bases, leaving 6 bases between the germline ends. The CDR3 consists of 10 residues. The CDR3 nucleotides read TGCAGCACCGAAACAGATACGCAGTATTTT. Translating gives CSTETDTQYF.

This clone was seen a few times. The rearrangement links TRBV4-1 to TRBJ2-7; D perhaps matches TRBD2 (6 bases). The germline V gene has CDR1 MGHRA and CDR2 YSYEKL. This CDR3 region has 15 residues. Between the trimmed V and J ends, which lost 0 bases and 4 bases, there was a span of 13 bases. CDR3 nucleotides: TGCGCCAGCAGCCAAGATAGCGGAGGTCGTTACGAGCAGTACTTC. It yields the protein CASSQDSGGRYEQYF.

The rearrangement uses TRBV7-2 and TRBJ2-7; D may correspond to TRBD1 or TRBD2 (5 bases each). With 4 bases removed from V and 6 bases from J, the gap between germline ends came to 13 bases. Germline V gives CDR1 SGHTA, CDR2 FQGNSA. The CDR3 runs 13 residues. The CDR3 spells CASSSHRGSEQYF. CDR3 nucleotides: TGTGCCAGCAGCTCCCACCGGGGCTCCGAGCAGTACTTC.

This chain connects TRBV21-1 to TRBJ2-1; the D segment call TRBD1 is taken from the table without a DNA check. TRBV21-1 is a recognized pseudogene. The CDR3 spans 16 residues. CDR3 sequence reads: CASRMTGGHPLNEQFF. The DNA for the CDR3 is TGTGCCAGCCGAATGACAGGGGGCCATCCCCTGAATGAGCAGTTCTTC.

The rearrangement joins TRBV5-1 to TRBJ2-1; D uncertain. The V and J ends lost 6 bases and 0 bases respectively, with 13 bases between them. This CDR3 is built from 15 residues. CDR1 is SGHRS and CDR2 is YFSETQ in the germline V gene. The CDR3: CASTWTASSYNEQFF. Written as DNA, the CDR3 is TGCGCCAGCACCTGGACGGCGAGCTCCTACAATGAGCAGTTCTTC.

The chain combines TRBV27 with TRBJ1-4; no definite D call. V lost 2 bases, J lost 3 bases, and 7 bases lay in between. Germline V gene lookup returns CDR1 MNHEY and CDR2 SMNVEV (reference sequence). The CDR3 is 14 residues long. CDR3 nucleotide sequence: TGTGCCAGCAGTTTAAGACGGGCTAATGAAAAACTGTTTTTT. This translates into CASSLRRANEKLFF.

This chain links TRBV11-2 with TRBJ2-6; D not resolved. V gave up 1 base and J gave up 0 bases, with 7 bases separating them. Germline lookup yields CDR1 SGHAT and CDR2 FQNNGV. This CDR3 contains 16 residues. The CDR3 protein is CASSLGVVSGANVLTF. The DNA for the CDR3 is TGTGCCAGCAGCTTAGGGGTTGTCTCTGGGGCCAACGTCCTGACTTTC. The variable domain in full, completed from reference TRBV11-2 and TRBJ2-6, reads EAGVAQSPRYKIIEKRQSVAFWCNPISGHATLYWYQQILGQGPKLLIQFQNNGVVDDSQLPKDRFSAERLKGVDSTLKIQPAKLEDSAVYLCASSLGVVSGANVLTFGAGSRLTVL.